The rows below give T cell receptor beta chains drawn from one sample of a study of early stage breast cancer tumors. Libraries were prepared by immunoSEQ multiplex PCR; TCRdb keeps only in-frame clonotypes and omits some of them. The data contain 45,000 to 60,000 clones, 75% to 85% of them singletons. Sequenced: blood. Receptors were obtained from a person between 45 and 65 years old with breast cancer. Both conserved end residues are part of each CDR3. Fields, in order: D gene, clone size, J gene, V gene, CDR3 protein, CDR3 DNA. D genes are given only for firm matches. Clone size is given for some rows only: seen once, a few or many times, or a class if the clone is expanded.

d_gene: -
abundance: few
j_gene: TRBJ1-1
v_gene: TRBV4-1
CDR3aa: CASSQGGDLTEAFF
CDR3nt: TGCGCCAGCAGCCAAGGGGGGGACCTCACTGAAGCTTTCTTT

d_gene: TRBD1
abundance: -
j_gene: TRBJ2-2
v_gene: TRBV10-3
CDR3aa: CAISESPDRGTTGELFF
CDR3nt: TGTGCCATCAGTGAGTCCCCGGACAGGGGGACGACCGGGGAGCTGTTTTTT

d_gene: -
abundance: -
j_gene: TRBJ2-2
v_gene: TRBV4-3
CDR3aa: CASSQNQNGGYTGELFF
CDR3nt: TGCGCCAGCAGCCAAAATCAGAACGGGGGTTACACCGGGGAGCTGTTTTTT

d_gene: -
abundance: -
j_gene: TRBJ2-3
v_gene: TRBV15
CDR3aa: CATSRDDRLADTQYF
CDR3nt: TGTGCCACCAGCAGAGACGACAGGTTGGCAGATACGCAGTATTTT

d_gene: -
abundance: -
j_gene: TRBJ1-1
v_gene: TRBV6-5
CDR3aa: CASSYFPGMNTEAFF
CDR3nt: TGTGCCAGCAGTTACTTTCCAGGAATGAACACTGAAGCTTTCTTT

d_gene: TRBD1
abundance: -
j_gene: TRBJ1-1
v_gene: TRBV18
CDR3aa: CASSSSGGDTEAFF
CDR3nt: TGTGCCAGCTCCAGTTCAGGGGGAGACACTGAAGCTTTCTTT

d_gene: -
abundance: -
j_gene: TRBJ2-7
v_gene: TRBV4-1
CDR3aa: CASSQDRGGNEQYF
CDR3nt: TGCGCCAGCAGCCAAGATCGAGGGGGAAACGAGCAGTACTTC

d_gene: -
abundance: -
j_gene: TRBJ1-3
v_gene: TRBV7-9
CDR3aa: CASSLLGILRGNTIYF
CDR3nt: TGTGCCAGCAGCTTATTAGGTATTCTCCGCGGAAACACCATATATTTT

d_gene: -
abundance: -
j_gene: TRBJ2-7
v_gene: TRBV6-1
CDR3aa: CASSDRRVGFTYEQYF
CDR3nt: TGTGCCAGCAGTGACCGACGGGTGGGGTTTACGTACGAGCAGTACTTC

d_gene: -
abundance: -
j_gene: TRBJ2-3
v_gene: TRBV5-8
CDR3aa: CASSLARGFTDTQYF
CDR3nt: TGTGCCAGCAGCTTGGCTCGGGGGTTCACAGATACGCAGTATTTT

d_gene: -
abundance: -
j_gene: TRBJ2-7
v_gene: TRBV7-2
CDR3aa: CASSSGQSSSYEQYF
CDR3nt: TGTGCCAGCAGCTCCGGACAGTCCAGCTCCTACGAGCAGTACTTC

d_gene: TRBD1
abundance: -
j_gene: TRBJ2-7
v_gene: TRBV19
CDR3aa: CASSNTGGAGNEQYF
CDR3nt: TGTGCCAGTAGCAACACAGGGGGCGCAGGTAACGAGCAGTACTTC

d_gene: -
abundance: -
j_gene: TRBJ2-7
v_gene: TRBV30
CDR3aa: CAWSQLSPYEQYF
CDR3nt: TGTGCCTGGAGTCAACTCTCGCCGTACGAGCAGTACTTC

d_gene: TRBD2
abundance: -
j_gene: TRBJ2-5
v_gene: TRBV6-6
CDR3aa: CASKSTSPGRETQYF
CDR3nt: TGTGCCAGCAAGTCGACTAGCCCGGGGCGAGAGACCCAGTACTTC

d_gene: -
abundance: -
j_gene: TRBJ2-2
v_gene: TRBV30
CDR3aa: CAWSTNTGELFF
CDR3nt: TGTGCCTGGAGCACAAACACCGGGGAGCTGTTTTTT

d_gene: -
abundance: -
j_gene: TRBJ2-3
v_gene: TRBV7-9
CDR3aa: CASSHLQGVATSTDTQYF
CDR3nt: TGTGCCAGCAGTCACCTCCAGGGCGTTGCTACTAGCACAGATACGCAGTATTTT

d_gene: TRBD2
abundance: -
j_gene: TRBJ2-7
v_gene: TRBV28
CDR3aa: CASLGPLGTSGRRYEQYF
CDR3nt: TGTGCCAGCCTCGGGCCCCTGGGGACTAGCGGGAGGCGCTACGAGCAGTACTTC

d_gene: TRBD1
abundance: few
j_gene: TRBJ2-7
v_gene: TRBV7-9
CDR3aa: CASSYRQGPYEQYF
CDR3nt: TGTGCCAGCAGCTATAGACAGGGCCCGTACGAGCAGTACTTC

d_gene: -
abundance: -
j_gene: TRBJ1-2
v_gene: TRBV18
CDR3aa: CASSPQGPNIDGYTF
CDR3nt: TGTGCCAGCTCACCCCAGGGCCCCAATATCGATGGCTACACCTTC

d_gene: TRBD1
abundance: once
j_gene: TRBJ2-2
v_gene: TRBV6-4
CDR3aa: CASRGTGGTGELFF
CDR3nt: TGTGCCAGCAGGGGGACAGGGGGAACCGGGGAGCTGTTTTTT

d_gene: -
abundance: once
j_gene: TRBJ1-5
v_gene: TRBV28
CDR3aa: CASSLFRTTGQPQHF
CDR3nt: TGTGCCAGCAGTTTATTTAGAACGACCGGACAGCCCCAGCATTTT

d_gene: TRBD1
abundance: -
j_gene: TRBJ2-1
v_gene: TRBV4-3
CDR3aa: CASSQHRGLYNEQFF
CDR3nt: TGCGCCAGCAGCCAACACAGGGGGCTGTACAATGAGCAGTTCTTC

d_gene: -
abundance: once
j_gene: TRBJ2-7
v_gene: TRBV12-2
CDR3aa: CASRRRQGWYEQYF
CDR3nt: TGTGCAAGTCGCCGTAGACAGGGGTGGTACGAGCAGTACTTC

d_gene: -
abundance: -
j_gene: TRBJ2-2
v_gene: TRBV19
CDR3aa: CASSIGLVNTGELFF
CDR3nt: TGTGCCAGTAGTATAGGGCTAGTGAACACCGGGGAGCTGTTTTTT

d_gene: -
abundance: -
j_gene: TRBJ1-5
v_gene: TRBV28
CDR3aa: CASKAGEGNQPQHF
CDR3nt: TGTGCCAGCAAAGCGGGAGAGGGCAATCAGCCCCAGCATTTT

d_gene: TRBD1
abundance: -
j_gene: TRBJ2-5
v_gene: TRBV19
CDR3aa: CASNNRGQETQYF
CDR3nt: TGTGCCAGTAACAACAGGGGGCAAGAGACCCAGTACTTC

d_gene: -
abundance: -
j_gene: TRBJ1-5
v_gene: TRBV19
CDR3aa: CASSIPPYRLPYQPQHF
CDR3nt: TGTGCCAGTAGTATCCCCCCCTACAGGTTACCTTATCAGCCCCAGCATTTT

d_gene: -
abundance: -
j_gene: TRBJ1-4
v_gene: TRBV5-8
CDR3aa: CASSRRDLGGREKLFF
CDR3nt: TGTGCCAGCAGCCGACGGGACCTAGGGGGAAGGGAAAAACTGTTTTTT